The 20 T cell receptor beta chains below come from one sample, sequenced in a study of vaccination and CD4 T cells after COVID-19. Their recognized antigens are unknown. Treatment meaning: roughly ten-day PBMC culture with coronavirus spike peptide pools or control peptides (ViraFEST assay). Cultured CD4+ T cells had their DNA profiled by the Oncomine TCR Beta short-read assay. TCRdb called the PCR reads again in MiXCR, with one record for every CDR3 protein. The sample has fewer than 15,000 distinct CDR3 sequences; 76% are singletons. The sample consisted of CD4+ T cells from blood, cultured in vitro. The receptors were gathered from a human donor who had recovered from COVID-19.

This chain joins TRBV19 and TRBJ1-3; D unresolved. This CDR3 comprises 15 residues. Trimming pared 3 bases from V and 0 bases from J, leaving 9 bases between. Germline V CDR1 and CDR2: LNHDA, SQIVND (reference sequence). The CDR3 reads CASSISTVSGNTIYF. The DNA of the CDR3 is TGTGCCAGTAGTATCTCGACGGTCTCTGGAAACACCATATATTTT.

This CDR3 reads CASSGLQMNTEAFF. The CDR3 bases are TGTGCCAGCAGTGGCTTACAGATGAACACTGAAGCTTTCTTT. The gene calls are TRBV2 and TRBJ1-1; D remains ambiguous. This CDR3 is built from 14 residues. Looked up from germline, CDR1 is SNHLY and CDR2 is FYNNEI. The ends were cut back, 4 bases at V and 0 bases at J, with 9 bases in the middle.

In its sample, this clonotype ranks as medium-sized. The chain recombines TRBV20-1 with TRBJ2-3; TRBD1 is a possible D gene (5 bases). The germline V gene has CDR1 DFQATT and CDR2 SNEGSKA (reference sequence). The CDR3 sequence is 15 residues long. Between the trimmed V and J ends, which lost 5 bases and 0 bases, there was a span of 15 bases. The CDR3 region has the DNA TGCAGTGCTTACCCGACAGCCTCTAGCACAGATACGCAGTATTTT. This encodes CSAYPTASSTDTQYF.

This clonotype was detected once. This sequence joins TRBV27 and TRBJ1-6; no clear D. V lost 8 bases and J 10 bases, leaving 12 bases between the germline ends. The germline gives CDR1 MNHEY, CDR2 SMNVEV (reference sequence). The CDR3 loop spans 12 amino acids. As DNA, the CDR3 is TGTGCCAGCGGAGAAGTTGGGTCACCCCTCCACTTT. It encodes CASGEVGSPLHF.

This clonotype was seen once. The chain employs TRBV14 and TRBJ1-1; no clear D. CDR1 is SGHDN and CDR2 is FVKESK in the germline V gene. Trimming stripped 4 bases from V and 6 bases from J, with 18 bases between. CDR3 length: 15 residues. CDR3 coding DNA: TGTGCCAGCAGCCGGGGAATTTATCTGGGTGCTGAAGCTTTCTTT. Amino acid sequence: CASSRGIYLGAEAFF.

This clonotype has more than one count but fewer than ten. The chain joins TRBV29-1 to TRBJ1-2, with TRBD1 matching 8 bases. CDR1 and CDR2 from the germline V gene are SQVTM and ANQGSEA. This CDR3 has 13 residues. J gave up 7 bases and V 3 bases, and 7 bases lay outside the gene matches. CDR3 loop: CSVENRGFGGYTF. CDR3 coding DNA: TGCAGCGTTGAGAACAGGGGGTTCGGTGGCTACACCTTC.

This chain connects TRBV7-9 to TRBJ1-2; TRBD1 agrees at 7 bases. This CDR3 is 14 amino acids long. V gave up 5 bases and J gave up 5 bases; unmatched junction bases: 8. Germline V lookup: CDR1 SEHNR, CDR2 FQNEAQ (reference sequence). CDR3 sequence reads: CASSAGQELYGYTF. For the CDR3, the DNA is TGTGCCAGCAGCGCTGGACAGGAGTTATATGGCTACACCTTC.

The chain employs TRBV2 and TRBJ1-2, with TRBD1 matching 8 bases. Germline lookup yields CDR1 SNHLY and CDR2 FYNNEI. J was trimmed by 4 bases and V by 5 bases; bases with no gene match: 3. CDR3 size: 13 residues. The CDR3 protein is CASSRGQAYGYTF. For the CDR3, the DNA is TGTGCCAGCAGTCGGGGACAGGCCTATGGCTACACCTTC.

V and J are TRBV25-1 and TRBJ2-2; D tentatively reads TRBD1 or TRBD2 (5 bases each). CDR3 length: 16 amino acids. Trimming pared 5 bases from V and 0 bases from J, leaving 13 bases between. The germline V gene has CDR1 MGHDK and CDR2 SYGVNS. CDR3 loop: CASSKRGPTNTGELFF. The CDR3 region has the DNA TGTGCCAGCAGTAAACGGGGACCGACGAACACCGGGGAGCTGTTTTTT.

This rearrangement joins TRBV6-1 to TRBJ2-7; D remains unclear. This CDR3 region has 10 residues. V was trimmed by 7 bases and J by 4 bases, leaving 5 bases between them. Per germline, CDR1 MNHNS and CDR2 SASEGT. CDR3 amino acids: CASTVYEQYF. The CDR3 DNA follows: TGTGCCAGCACGGTTTACGAGCAGTACTTC.

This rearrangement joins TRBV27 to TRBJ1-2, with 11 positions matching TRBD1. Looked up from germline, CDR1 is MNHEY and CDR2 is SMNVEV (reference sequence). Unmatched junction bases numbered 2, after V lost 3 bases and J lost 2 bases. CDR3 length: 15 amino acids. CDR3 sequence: CASSFGTGGNYGYTF. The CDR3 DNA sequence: TGTGCCAGCAGTTTTGGGACAGGGGGAAACTATGGCTACACCTTC.

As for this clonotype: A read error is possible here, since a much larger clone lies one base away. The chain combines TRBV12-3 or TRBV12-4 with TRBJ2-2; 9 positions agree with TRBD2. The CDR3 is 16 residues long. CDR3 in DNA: TGTACCAGCAGTTTGGCTAGCGGGGCGAACACCGGGGAGCTGTTTTTT. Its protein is CTSSLASGANTGELFF.

The CDR3 sequence: CATSRDKGGGNQPQHF. For the CDR3, the DNA is TGTGCCACCAGCAGAGATAAGGGGGGGGGCAATCAGCCCCAGCATTTT. V and J are TRBV15 and TRBJ1-5, with a weak D call TRBD1 (6 bases). The V end was cut by 0 bases, the J end by 2 bases, with 11 bases between. This CDR3 contains 16 residues. CDR1 and CDR2 (germline): LNHNV, YYDKDF (reference sequence).

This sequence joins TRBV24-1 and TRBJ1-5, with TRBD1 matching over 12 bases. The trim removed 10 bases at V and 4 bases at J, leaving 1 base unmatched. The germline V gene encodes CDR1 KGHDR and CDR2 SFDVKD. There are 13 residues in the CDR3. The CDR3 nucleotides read TGTGCCACGGGACAGGGGGCTAATCAGCCCCAGCATTTT. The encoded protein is CATGQGANQPQHF.

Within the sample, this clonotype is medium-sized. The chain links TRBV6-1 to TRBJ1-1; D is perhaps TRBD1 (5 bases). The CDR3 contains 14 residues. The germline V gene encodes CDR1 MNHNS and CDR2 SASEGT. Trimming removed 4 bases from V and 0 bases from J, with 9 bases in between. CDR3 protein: CASSAGTVNTEAFF. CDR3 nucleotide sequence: TGTGCCAGCAGTGCCGGGACGGTGAACACTGAAGCTTTCTTT.

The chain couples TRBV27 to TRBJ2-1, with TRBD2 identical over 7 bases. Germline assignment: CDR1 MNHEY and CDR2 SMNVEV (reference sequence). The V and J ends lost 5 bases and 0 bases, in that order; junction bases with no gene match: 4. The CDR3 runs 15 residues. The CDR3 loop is CASSGGGSSYNEQFF. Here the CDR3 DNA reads TGTGCCAGCAGTGGCGGGGGAAGCTCCTACAATGAGCAGTTCTTC.

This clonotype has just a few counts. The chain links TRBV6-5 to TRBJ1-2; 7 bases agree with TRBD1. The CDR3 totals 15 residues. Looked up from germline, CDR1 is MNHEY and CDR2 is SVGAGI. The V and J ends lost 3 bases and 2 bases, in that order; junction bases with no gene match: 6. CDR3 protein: CASSYQRQGNYGYTF. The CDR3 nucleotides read TGTGCCAGCAGTTATCAGAGACAGGGAAACTATGGCTACACCTTC.

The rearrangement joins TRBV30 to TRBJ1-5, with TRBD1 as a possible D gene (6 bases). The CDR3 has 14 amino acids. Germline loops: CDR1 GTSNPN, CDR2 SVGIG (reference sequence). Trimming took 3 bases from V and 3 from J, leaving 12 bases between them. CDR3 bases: TGTGCCTGGAGGGCACAGGGTTCCAATCAGCCCCAGCATTTT. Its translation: CAWRAQGSNQPQHF.

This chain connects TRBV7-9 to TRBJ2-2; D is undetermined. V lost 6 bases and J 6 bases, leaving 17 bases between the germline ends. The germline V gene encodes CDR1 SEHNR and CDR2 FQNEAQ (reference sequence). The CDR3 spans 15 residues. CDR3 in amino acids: CASRSNYASAGELFF. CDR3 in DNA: TGTGCCAGCAGGTCGAATTATGCTTCGGCCGGGGAGCTGTTTTTT.

This chain's CDR3 is CASSPGSRGRAVGANVLTF. The CDR3 nucleotides are TGTGCCAGCAGTCCCGGGTCGCGTGGTCGGGCAGTTGGGGCCAACGTCCTGACTTTC. The J gene is TRBJ2-6, the V gene TRBV27; no clear D. Trimming shortened V by 5 bases and J by 3 bases, and 23 bases separated the two germline ends. The germline CDR1 and CDR2 sequences are MNHEY and SMNVEV (reference sequence). The CDR3 has 19 residues.